Shown below are 11 T cell receptor beta chains from a single sample sequenced in a study of HIV-infected children after antiretroviral therapy interruption. RNA-based 3' RACE libraries used unique molecular identifiers. TCRdb reprocessed the 3' RACE reads with MiXCR, giving one entry per CDR3 protein. The sample lists approximately 96,000 distinct CDR3 sequences, approximately 6.9% occurring once. As for treatment: PENTA 11 planned treatment interruption arm or continuous ART arm. The sample was CD45RA+ CD4+ T cells from PBMCs, pooled from several time points, taken from a donor given antiretroviral therapy, either interrupted or continuous. The subset here: naive CD4+ CD45RA+ CD45RO- T cells. The receptor set was obtained from a pool of human donors with HIV.

Many counts were recorded for this clonotype. The gene calls are TRBV10-3 and TRBJ1-2; D perhaps matches TRBD1 (6 bases). Deletions cut 0 bases from V and 6 bases from J, with 8 bases between. The CDR3 sequence is 13 residues long. CDR1 and CDR2 (germline): ENHRY, SYGVKD. CDR3 region: CAISESDSNGYTF. CDR3 DNA: TGTGCCATCAGTGAGTCGGACAGCAATGGCTACACCTTC.

The table lists this clonotype with many counts. The CDR3 loop reads CATSRDIENEQFF. The DNA of the CDR3 is TGTGCCACCAGCAGAGATATTGAGAATGAGCAGTTCTTC. The genes are TRBV15 and TRBJ2-1; D remains ambiguous. V was pared by 0 bases and J by 7 bases, with 7 bases between. In germline, CDR1 is LNHNV, CDR2 YYDKDF (reference sequence). The CDR3 contains 13 residues.

This clonotype was seen at least ten times. This chain links TRBV3-1 with TRBJ2-7; 7 positions agree with TRBD1. This CDR3 has 14 residues. From germline, CDR1 is LGHDT and CDR2 YNNKEL (reference sequence). Trimming cost V 1 base and J 2 bases; bases outside gene matches: 2. The CDR3 is CASSQGDRAYEQYF. The CDR3 DNA reads TGTGCCAGCAGCCAAGGGGACAGAGCCTACGAGCAGTACTTC.

This clonotype was counted ten times or more. The rearrangement joins TRBV27 to TRBJ2-1; 11 bases agree with TRBD2. This CDR3 has 16 residues. CDR1 MNHEY and CDR2 SMNVEV come from the germline V gene (reference sequence). The trim removed 1 base at V and 9 bases at J, leaving 8 bases unmatched. The CDR3 region is CASSLFSTSGKAEQFF. CDR3 nucleotides: TGTGCCAGCAGTTTATTCTCGACTAGCGGGAAGGCTGAGCAGTTCTTC.

CDR3 DNA sequence: TGTGCCAGCAGCTTAACTCGAATCGGGAGAAATGAGCAGTTCTTC. This sequence encodes CASSLTRIGRNEQFF. This sequence joins TRBV7-3 and TRBJ2-1; D perhaps matches TRBD2 (6 bases). V was clipped by 0 bases and J by 7 bases, with 13 bases between them. This CDR3 spans 15 amino acids. In germline, CDR1 is SGHTA, CDR2 FQGTGA.

This clonotype occurred many times. The chain has TRBV15 and TRBJ1-2; the D is unclear. Trimming removed 2 bases at V and 1 base at J, with 11 bases between. The CDR3 is made up of 15 amino acids. The germline V gene has CDR1 LNHNV and CDR2 YYDKDF (reference sequence). CDR3 protein: CATSRPGLDNYGYTF. CDR3 nucleotide sequence: TGTGCCACCAGCAGACCCGGACTAGATAACTATGGCTACACCTTC.

This clonotype was seen many times. The germline gene is not matched at one end of the junction; a read error may be the cause. V gene TRBV28 combines with J gene TRBJ2-5; tentative D call: TRBD1 (6 bases). The CDR3 totals 14 residues. Germline assignment: CDR1 MDHEN and CDR2 SYDVKM. The CDR3 spells CASSLDRSQDTQYF. For the CDR3, the DNA is TGTGCTAGCAGTTTAGACAGGTCCCAAGACACCCAGTACTTT.

This clonotype has at least ten counts. The J gene is TRBJ2-5, the V gene TRBV7-3, with a possible D match to TRBD2 (5 bases). The CDR3 has 16 residues. The germline gives CDR1 SGHTA, CDR2 FQGTGA. The V gene lost 1 base and the J gene lost 4 bases, with 16 bases spanning the gap. The CDR3 region is CASSLISTGKGETQYF. In nucleotides, the CDR3 is TGTGCCAGCAGCTTAATCTCAACGGGAAAAGGAGAGACCCAGTACTTC.

This clonotype was recorded at least ten times. J is TRBJ1-6 and V is TRBV27, with 9 positions matching TRBD1. J lost 7 bases, V lost 7 bases, and 2 bases had no gene match. CDR3 size: 13 residues. Germline-derived CDR1 and CDR2 are MNHEY and SMNVEV (reference sequence). Here the CDR3 reads CASNGQGNSPLHF. CDR3 coding DNA: TGTGCCAGCAATGGACAGGGGAATTCACCCCTCCACTTT.

In its sample, this clonotype was seen many times. The chain links TRBV10-3 to TRBJ1-2; the D is unclear. Germline V lookup: CDR1 ENHRY, CDR2 SYGVKD. Trimming left V 1 base short and J 5 bases short, with 8 bases between. CDR3 length: 13 residues. CDR3 in amino acids: CAISELREYGYTF. The CDR3 bases are TGTGCCATCAGTGAGTTGAGGGAATATGGCTACACCTTC.

This clonotype was picked up many times. CDR3: CASSYYTDTQYF. The CDR3 DNA is TGTGCCAGCAGTTACTACACAGATACGCAGTATTTT. V and J are TRBV6-2 or TRBV6-3 and TRBJ2-3; D not certain. Germline V gives CDR1 MNHEY, CDR2 SVGEGT. V was clipped by 1 base and J by 2 bases, with 1 base between them. This CDR3 spans 12 amino acids.